The 25 T cell receptor beta chains reported below all come from one sample, sequenced in a study of blood T cells in healthy people across ages (dated by TCRdb to between 2014 and 2017). The library was built by means of 5' RACE. The run used an Illumina HiSeq 2500. The second PCR ran for roughly 7 to 12 cycles and used a J-beta primer mix along with a sample-barcoded 5' primer. TCRdb cleaned the public reads at Q25 with fastp, built clones with MiXCR and kept in-frame beta chains. Here each entry gathers all rows of one CDR3 protein and keeps the most common genes and DNA. The sample table shows 1.2 million to 1.5 million distinct CDR3 sequences, and approximately 40% are seen once. The leading ten clones occupy roughly 8.2% of the sample. Sequenced sample: blood. The receptors shown here come from a woman aged 18-29 years in good health.

This chain links TRBV5-5 with TRBJ1-2, with D possibly being TRBD1 (6 bases). The V gene's germline CDR1 is SGHKS and CDR2 YYEKEE (reference sequence). The CDR3 totals 15 residues. With 4 bases removed from V and 1 base from J, the gap between germline ends came to 14 bases. Here the CDR3 reads CASSPRTAFNYGYTF. The DNA for the CDR3 is TGTGCCAGCAGCCCTCGGACAGCATTTAACTATGGCTACACCTTC. The full variable domain, in which reference TRBV5-5 and TRBJ1-2 provide the parts outside the CDR3, is DAGVTQSPTHLIKTRGQQVTLRCSPISGHKSVSWYQQVLGQGPQFIFQYYEKEERGRGNFPDRFSARQFPNYSSELNVNALLLGDSALYLCASSPRTAFNYGYTFGSGTRLTVV.

With regard to this clonotype: The junction does not match germline at one end; this may be a read error. The rearrangement links TRBV7-8 to TRBJ2-5; D may be TRBD1 (6 bases). The J call may be mistaken, given a closer DNA end match to TRBJ2-7. Germline values: CDR1 SGHVS, CDR2 FQNEAQ. This CDR3 spans 14 amino acids. The CDR3 DNA sequence: TGTGCCGGCAGCTCAGGGGTGTTAGGGTACGAGCAGTACTTC. This translates into CAGSSGVLGYEQYF.

There are a few counts of this clonotype. This chain uses TRBV5-1 with TRBJ1-2, with 7 bases aligning to TRBD1. The germline gives CDR1 SGHRS, CDR2 YFSETQ. The length of the CDR3 is 15 residues. Trimming took 3 bases from V and 5 from J; bases not matched to a gene: 10. CDR3 nucleotide sequence: TGCGCCAGCAGCTCCACCCTCGGGACAGCGTATGGCTACACCTTC. Protein product: CASSSTLGTAYGYTF.

The CDR3 DNA sequence: TGTGCCACCAGTGATTTGAGGGACAGGTCAAGAGATACGCAGTATTTT. Translating it yields CATSDLRDRSRDTQYF. The chain has TRBV24-1 and TRBJ2-3; 8 bases fit TRBD1. Trimming at V came to 0 bases and at J to 5 bases, leaving 6 bases not matched to a gene. This CDR3 comprises 16 residues. The V gene's germline CDR1 is KGHDR and CDR2 SFDVKD.

This chain links TRBV27 with TRBJ2-3; a weak D match, TRBD2 (7 bases). V was pared by 4 bases and J by 4 bases, with 15 bases between. Germline V lookup: CDR1 MNHEY, CDR2 SMNVEV (reference sequence). The CDR3 sequence is 15 residues long. CDR3 in amino acids: CASSSAGAGPDTQYF. The CDR3, as DNA: TGTGCCAGCAGTTCCGCGGGGGCCGGTCCAGATACGCAGTATTTT.

J is TRBJ1-4 and V is TRBV5-6; D call uncertain. This CDR3 has 14 amino acids. V shed 0 bases and J shed 2 bases, with 5 bases lying between them. The germline gives CDR1 SGHDT, CDR2 YYEEEE. The chain's CDR3 is CASSLGMTNEKLFF. CDR3 DNA: TGTGCCAGCAGCTTGGGGATGACTAATGAAAAACTGTTTTTT. Full variable domain (rest looked up from reference TRBV5-6 and TRBJ1-4): DAGVTQSPTHLIKTRGQQVTLRCSPKSGHDTVSWYQQALGQGPQFIFQYYEEEERQRGNFPDRFSGHQFPNYSSELNVNALLLGDSALYLCASSLGMTNEKLFFGSGTQLSVL.

This clonotype was detected only a few times. V and J are TRBV2 and TRBJ1-5; 9 positions match TRBD1. The V segment lost 6 bases and the J segment 7 bases; nucleotides outside the gene matches: 7. There are 14 residues in the CDR3. CDR1 is SNHLY and CDR2 is FYNNEI in the germline V gene. CDR3: CASRQGQGWQPQHF. DNA of the CDR3: TGTGCCAGCAGGCAAGGACAGGGGTGGCAGCCCCAGCATTTT.

This sequence joins TRBV20-1 and TRBJ2-1; D possibly corresponds to TRBD2 (7 bases). Germline CDR1 reads DFQATT; CDR2 reads SNEGSKA (reference sequence). Trimming pared 2 bases from V and 10 bases from J, leaving 27 bases between. CDR3 length: 17 residues. The CDR3 DNA reads TGCAGTGCTAGACCCTCCGAGAGAGGGGGGGGAACCTACGAGCAGTTCTTC. Its protein is CSARPSERGGGTYEQFF.

Points on this clonotype: The junction departs from germline at one end; a sequencing error may be responsible. CDR3 bases: TGTGCCTGCAGTTACTCTAATATGGGGGACCCCTACAATGAGCAGTTCTTC. Translated: CACSYSNMGDPYNEQFF. The chain recombines TRBV6-5 with TRBJ2-1; possibly TRBD1 or TRBD2 for D (5 bases each). The CDR3 is 17 amino acids. Germline CDR1 and CDR2: MNHEY and SVGAGI.

CDR3 sequence: CASSLVTPPNTEAFF. The CDR3 nucleotides read TGTGCCAGCAGCTTGGTGACCCCGCCGAACACTGAAGCTTTCTTT. This chain joins TRBV7-9 and TRBJ1-1, with D unresolved. The CDR3 totals 15 residues. From germline, CDR1 is SEHNR and CDR2 FQNEAQ (reference sequence). Trimming took off 3 bases at V and 1 base at J, with 12 bases between the two ends.

The chain joins TRBV4-3 to TRBJ2-2; tentative D call: TRBD2 (6 bases). Trimming stripped 4 bases from V and 8 bases from J, with 17 bases between. Germline V lookup: CDR1 LGHNA, CDR2 YSLEER. The length of the CDR3 is 15 residues. The CDR3 here is CASSREGLVTGELFF. In DNA, the CDR3 is TGCGCCAGCAGCCGTGAGGGACTGGTTACGGGGGAGCTGTTTTTT.

This clonotype was found a few times. The V call is TRBV7-9, the J call TRBJ2-1, with D unresolved. The germline V and J ends were trimmed by 3 bases and 0 bases, with 6 bases remaining between them. Germline V gene data show CDR1 as SEHNR and CDR2 as FQNEAQ (reference sequence). The CDR3 is made up of 14 amino acids. CDR3 nucleotide sequence: TGTGCCAGCAGCTTCGAGGTCTCCTACAATGAGCAGTTCTTC. Its protein is CASSFEVSYNEQFF.

Only a few counts were recorded for this clonotype. V gene TRBV6-5 combines with J gene TRBJ2-1; D gene unclear. Looked up from germline, CDR1 is MNHEY and CDR2 is SVGAGI. Trimming removed 5 bases from V and 7 bases from J, with 15 bases in between. The CDR3 runs to 14 residues. The CDR3 reads CASSDAQFGNEQFF. The CDR3 region has the DNA TGTGCCAGCAGTGACGCCCAGTTTGGGAATGAGCAGTTCTTC.

V gene TRBV20-1 combines with J gene TRBJ1-1, with D hard to call. V was pared by 1 base and J by 4 bases, with 13 bases between. From germline, CDR1 is DFQATT and CDR2 SNEGSKA (reference sequence). The length of the CDR3 is 14 residues. CDR3 in amino acids: CSARVGGALTEAFF. The CDR3, as DNA: TGCAGTGCTAGAGTAGGTGGTGCCCTCACTGAAGCTTTCTTT.

This sequence joins TRBV5-6 and TRBJ1-1; D uncertain. Trimming pared 1 base from V and 0 bases from J, leaving 13 bases between. The germline V gene encodes CDR1 SGHDT and CDR2 YYEEEE. There are 16 residues in the CDR3. CDR3: CASSLSEGFLNTEAFF. CDR3 nucleotides: TGTGCCAGCAGCTTGTCTGAGGGATTCCTGAACACTGAAGCTTTCTTT.

This clonotype was counted a few times. V gene TRBV24-1 combines with J gene TRBJ2-3, with D hard to call. This CDR3 comprises 15 residues. V gave up 0 bases and J gave up 2 bases, with 8 bases separating them. CDR1 KGHDR and CDR2 SFDVKD come from the germline V gene. The CDR3 bases are TGTGCCACCAGTGATTTGGTCGGAGACACAGATACGCAGTATTTT. It encodes CATSDLVGDTDTQYF.

The chain has TRBV30 and TRBJ1-1, with D unclear. The CDR3 loop spans 11 amino acids. V was pared by 2 bases and J by 5 bases, with 6 bases between. Per the germline V gene, CDR1 is GTSNPN and CDR2 is SVGIG (reference sequence). CDR3 in DNA: TGTGCCTGGAGTCGGAGGACTGAAGCTTTCTTT. This translates into CAWSRRTEAFF.

The chain uses TRBV12-3 or TRBV12-4 and TRBJ2-7, with TRBD1 matching over 9 bases. V shed 5 bases, J shed 4 bases, and the junction held 9 bases outside the gene matches. This CDR3 has 15 amino acids. This chain's CDR3 is CASSLTGTGRYEQYF. The CDR3 region has the DNA TGTGCCAGCAGTCTGACCGGGACAGGGCGTTACGAGCAGTACTTC.

This sequence joins TRBV5-1 and TRBJ2-3; D is possibly TRBD2 (5 bases). The CDR3 covers 17 residues. Germline CDR1 reads SGHRS; CDR2 reads YFSETQ. V was trimmed by 4 bases and J by 3 bases, leaving 21 bases between them. The CDR3 is CASSLTTMIAITDTQYF. The DNA for the CDR3 is TGCGCCAGCAGCCTAACGACTATGATAGCGATAACAGATACGCAGTATTTT.

The V gene is TRBV27, the J gene TRBJ1-2; 7 bases align to TRBD1. This CDR3 comprises 15 residues. Trimming took 0 bases from V and 1 from J; bases not matched to a gene: 2. The germline V gene has CDR1 MNHEY and CDR2 SMNVEV (reference sequence). CDR3 DNA sequence: TGTGCCAGCAGTTTATCGGCAGGGGGTAACTATGGCTACACCTTC. This gives the protein CASSLSAGGNYGYTF.

This clonotype was picked up a small number of times. In DNA, the CDR3 is TGTGCCACCAGCCATCCGGGGCCTGCAGATACGCAGTATTTT. It yields the protein CATSHPGPADTQYF. The chain is built from TRBV15 and TRBJ2-3; either TRBD1 or TRBD2 may fit D (5 bases each). The V end lost 5 bases, the J end lost 4 bases, and 13 bases lay between the germline ends. The CDR3 runs 14 residues. Germline lookup yields CDR1 LNHNV and CDR2 YYDKDF (reference sequence).

The V gene is TRBV5-1, the J gene TRBJ2-3; 11 bases match TRBD2. V was pared by 1 base and J by 4 bases, with 5 bases of the junction left unmatched. This CDR3 is built from 16 residues. Germline CDR1 SGHRS, CDR2 YFSETQ. The CDR3 DNA reads TGCGCCAGCAGCTTGAAAACTAGCGGGGGACCAGATACGCAGTATTTT. Residues: CASSLKTSGGPDTQYF. The whole variable domain, remainder taken from reference TRBV5-1 and TRBJ2-3, is KAGVTQTPRYLIKTRGQQVTLSCSPISGHRSVSWYQQTPGQGLQFLFEYFSETQRNKGNFPGRFSGRQFSNSRSEMNVSTLELGDSALYLCASSLKTSGGPDTQYFGPGTRLTVL.

The table lists this clonotype with a count of one. DNA of the CDR3: TGTGCCAGCAGCCTACAGCGGGGGTTTAATGAGCAGTACTTC. This codes for CASSLQRGFNEQYF. The genes are TRBV3-1 and TRBJ2-5; 8 bases match TRBD2. Losses at the gene ends were 4 bases for V and 11 bases for J; bases not matched to a gene: 12. The CDR3 loop spans 14 amino acids. Germline assignment: CDR1 LGHDT and CDR2 YNNKEL (reference sequence).

This clonotype was seen a few times. This chain connects TRBV4-1 to TRBJ1-2; a weak D match, TRBD1 (6 bases). The CDR3 totals 16 residues. Trimming removed 0 bases from V and 8 bases from J, with 19 bases in between. Germline V gene lookup returns CDR1 MGHRA and CDR2 YSYEKL. The DNA of the CDR3 is TGCGCCAGCAGCCAAGAAGTGGTCGACAGGAGTAAGGGCTACACCTTC. Residues: CASSQEVVDRSKGYTF.

The chain is built from TRBV20-1 and TRBJ1-2, with TRBD1 matching over 8 bases. V was pared by 5 bases and J by 8 bases, with 10 bases of the junction left unmatched. Looked up from germline, CDR1 is DFQATT and CDR2 is SNEGSKA (reference sequence). The CDR3 sequence is 13 residues long. Written as DNA, the CDR3 is TGCAGTGCTCTGGCCGACAGGGGACAGGGCTACACCTTC. Translation: CSALADRGQGYTF.